Reported below is one T cell receptor (beta chain). This CDR3 is 20 amino acids long. Trimming at V came to 3 bases and at J to 1 base, leaving 19 bases not matched to a gene. Germline-derived CDR1 and CDR2 are LNHDA and SQIVND (reference sequence). This entry belongs to a study of shared T cell receptors in the human thymus. Assay used: immunoSEQ multiplex PCR; TCRdb lists only in-frame clones, some missing. There are 700,000 or so clones in the sample; 80% to 90% occur only once, and around 0.01% lies in the top ten. The data also belong to a second study, concerning human thymus T cells. From that second work: Thymic samples were excised during corrective heart operations. Apparent skewing of V and J gene usage characterized both thymic and blood repertoires. Related research found strongly overlapping thymic repertoires in unrelated individuals.

The V gene is TRBV19, the J gene TRBJ1-1; 8 positions match TRBD1. The sequence was collected from a girl in the first two years of life with a congenital heart defect. The sequenced sample consisted of thymocytes. In nucleotides, the CDR3 is TGTGCCAGTAGTATCATTTATGACCGCCCCCGACAGGGGACGAACACTGAAGCTTTCTTT. It is translated as CASSIIYDRPRQGTNTEAFF.